These 27 T cell receptor beta chains came from one sample sequenced in a study of T cells in Graves' hyperthyroidism and ophthalmopathy. Amplification of TCR beta CDR3 regions was performed using RNA transcripts as template. HTBI primers were the set used in a first-round RT-PCR of the TCR CDR3. TCRdb re-analysed the multiplex PCR reads in MiXCR, keeping a single row per CDR3 protein. The table includes some 440,000 distinct CDR3 sequences, approximately 14% detected once. The sequenced sample consisted of blood. These receptor sequences come from a woman in her late teens or twenties with Graves' hyperthyroidism.

This clonotype was seen a handful of times. CDR3 nucleotide sequence: TGTGCCAGCAGCGTTAACCCGGCAACTAATGAAAAACTGTTTTTT. Its translation is CASSVNPATNEKLFF. The chain recombines TRBV9 with TRBJ1-4, with unresolved D. The germline V gene has CDR1 SGDLS and CDR2 YYNGEE. The V end lost 2 bases, the J end lost 0 bases, and 8 bases lay between the germline ends. CDR3 size: 15 residues.

In this sample, this clonotype turned up many times. This chain connects TRBV5-6 to TRBJ1-4; D is uncertain. Trimming removed 0 bases from V and 6 bases from J, with 12 bases in between. CDR3 size: 15 residues. The germline V gene encodes CDR1 SGHDT and CDR2 YYEEEE. Here the CDR3 DNA reads TGTGCCAGCAGCTTGGGGCAAGCTCGGTATGAAAAACTGTTTTTT. Translating gives CASSLGQARYEKLFF.

In its sample, this clonotype was seen many times. In nucleotides, the CDR3 is TGTGCCAGCAGTCGGCAGGAAGGTCAAGCCGATACGCAGTATTTT. Its translation is CASSRQEGQADTQYF. The chain combines TRBV6-1 with TRBJ2-3; D remains ambiguous. Trimming cost V 5 bases and J 6 bases, with 18 bases left between them. The CDR3 spans 15 residues. Germline V CDR1 and CDR2: MNHNS, SASEGT.

This clonotype has ten or more counts. Here the CDR3 DNA reads TGCGCCAGCAGCCACACCCGGGACACAGGATTTAGAGAGACCCAGTACTTC. Residues: CASSHTRDTGFRETQYF. The gene calls are TRBV5-1 and TRBJ2-5, with D possibly TRBD1 on 6 matching bases. Germline V gene data show CDR1 as SGHRS and CDR2 as YFSETQ. The V gene lost 4 bases and the J gene lost 4 bases, with 23 bases spanning the gap. The CDR3 runs 17 residues.

This clonotype was detected many times. V and J are TRBV18 and TRBJ2-7; maybe TRBD1 (6 bases). This CDR3 has 15 amino acids. Deletions cut 1 base from V and 0 bases from J, with 10 bases between. Germline CDR1 KGHSH, CDR2 LQKENI. Written as DNA, the CDR3 is TGTGCCAGCTCACCACAGGACAGTTCCTCCTACGAGCAGTACTTC. It translates to CASSPQDSSSYEQYF.

This clonotype appeared many times. This rearrangement joins TRBV6-2 or TRBV6-3 to TRBJ2-3; the D is unclear. V lost 7 bases and J 11 bases, leaving 22 bases between the germline ends. The CDR3 runs 14 residues. Germline V gene data show CDR1 as MNHEY and CDR2 as SVGEGT. This CDR3 is CASTSPPAGLRQYF. CDR3 DNA: TGTGCCAGCACGTCCCCCCCCGCCGGGTTAAGGCAGTATTTT.

This clonotype was counted many times. The chain couples TRBV13 to TRBJ1-1; D uncertain. Deletions cut 5 bases from V and 1 base from J, with 17 bases between. CDR1 is PRHDT, CDR2 FYEKMQ, per germline (reference sequence). This CDR3 contains 16 residues. CDR3 sequence: CASSPEGREPNTEAFF. CDR3 sequence (DNA): TGTGCCAGCAGCCCAGAAGGACGGGAACCGAACACTGAAGCTTTCTTT.

The chain carries TRBV7-6 and TRBJ2-1; D is uncertain. Trimming shortened V by 2 bases and J by 3 bases, and 11 bases separated the two germline ends. The germline V gene encodes CDR1 SGHVS and CDR2 FNYEAQ. The CDR3 runs 15 residues. CDR3 in DNA: TGTGCCAGCAGCTTATCCGACGGTCGCTACAATGAGCAGTTCTTC. Its protein product is CASSLSDGRYNEQFF. Full variable domain (rest looked up from reference TRBV7-6 and TRBJ2-1): GAGVSQSPRYKVTKRGQDVALRCDPISGHVSLYWYRQALGQGPEFLTYFNYEAQQDKSGLPNDRFSAERPEGSISTLTIQRTEQRDSAMYRCASSLSDGRYNEQFFGPGTRLTVL.

This clonotype was counted ten times or more. V is TRBV7-2 and J is TRBJ1-5, with a possible D match to TRBD1 (5 bases). CDR1 is SGHTA and CDR2 is FQGNSA in the germline V gene. Trimming stripped 4 bases from V and 5 bases from J, with 18 bases between. This CDR3 has 16 amino acids. CDR3 residues: CASSSAVGRAHQPQHF. CDR3 DNA: TGTGCCAGCAGCTCGGCCGTGGGCAGGGCCCATCAGCCCCAGCATTTT. Variable domain in full (rest from reference TRBV7-2 and TRBJ1-5): GAGVSQSPSNKVTEKGKDVELRCDPISGHTALYWYRQSLGQGLEFLIYFQGNSAPDKSGLPSDRFSAERTGGSVSTLTIQRTQQEDSAVYLCASSSAVGRAHQPQHFGDGTRLSIL.

This clonotype was detected ten times or more. The rearrangement links TRBV7-2 to TRBJ2-7, with D tentatively TRBD2 (5 bases). Trimming stripped 6 bases from V and 1 base from J, with 13 bases between. CDR1 is SGHTA and CDR2 is FQGNSA in the germline V gene. The CDR3 spans 14 residues. The CDR3 loop reads CASRPERISYEQYF. The CDR3 nucleotides are TGTGCCAGCAGGCCTGAGCGGATTTCCTACGAGCAGTACTTC.

In this sample, this clonotype turned up many times. V usage is TRBV10-3 and J usage is TRBJ2-7, with D unclear. Germline CDR1 and CDR2: ENHRY and SYGVKD. The CDR3 extends over 10 amino acids. The V end lost 4 bases, the J end lost 6 bases, and 4 bases lay between the germline ends. The CDR3 nucleotides are TGTGCCATCAGTGGAGGCGAGCAGTACTTC. The encoded protein is CAISGGEQYF.

This clonotype has a count of ten or more. This chain links TRBV11-3 with TRBJ2-5; 8 bases are shared with TRBD2. Germline V gene data show CDR1 as SGHNT and CDR2 as YENEEA. The CDR3 is 14 residues long. J lost 4 bases, V lost 4 bases, and 5 bases had no gene match. The CDR3 spells CASSSGTSRETQYF. The CDR3 DNA sequence: TGTGCCAGCAGCTCCGGGACTAGTAGAGAGACCCAGTACTTC.

This clonotype has a count of ten or more. The rearrangement joins TRBV20-1 to TRBJ1-1; weak D call: TRBD1 (5 bases). CDR1 DFQATT and CDR2 SNEGSKA come from the germline V gene (reference sequence). This CDR3 region has 12 residues. V was shortened by 6 bases and J by 5 bases, with 13 bases between the two germline ends. The chain's CDR3 is CSARQQVTEAFF. As DNA, the CDR3 is TGCAGTGCCAGACAGCAAGTGACTGAAGCTTTCTTT.

The V call is TRBV11-3, the J call TRBJ2-2; maybe TRBD1 (6 bases). The germline V gene encodes CDR1 SGHNT and CDR2 YENEEA. V was pared by 5 bases and J by 3 bases, with 16 bases between. CDR3 length: 16 amino acids. The CDR3 loop reads CASSTLDRLYTGELFF. Written as DNA, the CDR3 is TGTGCCAGCAGCACGCTTGACAGGCTTTACACCGGGGAGCTGTTTTTT.

This clonotype was picked up many times. The chain combines TRBV20-1 with TRBJ2-7, with TRBD1 identical over 8 bases. There are 13 residues in the CDR3. V trimming: 5 bases; J trimming: 3 bases; junction bases outside the gene matches: 6. In germline, CDR1 is DFQATT, CDR2 SNEGSKA (reference sequence). CDR3 sequence: CSAPWGQDYEQYF. CDR3 coding DNA: TGCAGTGCTCCTTGGGGACAGGACTACGAGCAGTACTTC.

This clonotype has at least ten counts. V usage is TRBV3-1 and J usage is TRBJ1-3; no firm D call. Germline loops: CDR1 LGHDT, CDR2 YNNKEL (reference sequence). Trimming pared 4 bases from V and 1 base from J, leaving 5 bases between. There are 13 residues in the CDR3. CDR3 region: CASSPGSGNTIYF. The CDR3 DNA reads TGTGCCAGCAGCCCAGGATCTGGAAACACCATATATTTT.

This clonotype was recorded many times. V usage is TRBV7-9 and J usage is TRBJ2-3; TRBD2 matches 12 bases. The length of the CDR3 is 15 residues. Germline values: CDR1 SEHNR, CDR2 FQNEAQ (reference sequence). Trimming took 5 bases from V and 9 from J; bases not matched to a gene: 9. The CDR3 is CASSPGLAGRFTQYF. The CDR3 bases are TGTGCCAGCAGCCCTGGACTAGCGGGACGGTTCACGCAGTATTTT.

V gene TRBV2 combines with J gene TRBJ1-2; 8 bases align to TRBD1. The CDR3 runs 13 residues. J gave up 4 bases and V 6 bases, and 4 bases lay outside the gene matches. Germline loops: CDR1 SNHLY, CDR2 FYNNEI. The CDR3 reads CASRGTGFYGYTF. CDR3 sequence (DNA): TGTGCCAGCAGAGGGACAGGATTCTATGGCTACACCTTC. Variable domain in full (rest from reference TRBV2 and TRBJ1-2): EPEVTQTPSHQVTQMGQEVILRCVPISNHLYFYWYRQILGQKVEFLVSFYNNEISEKSEIFDDQFSVERPDGSNFTLKIRSTKLEDSAMYFCASRGTGFYGYTFGSGTRLTVV.

V usage is TRBV6-1 and J usage is TRBJ2-2; D uncertain. The V end lost 0 bases, the J end lost 4 bases, and 15 bases lay between the germline ends. The CDR3 runs 17 residues. Germline V lookup: CDR1 MNHNS, CDR2 SASEGT. Here the CDR3 reads CASSEARSLYLTGELFF. As DNA, the CDR3 is TGTGCCAGCAGTGAAGCGAGGTCCTTATATCTCACCGGGGAGCTGTTTTTT.

A few counts support this clonotype. This may be a read error, as it is one base from a much larger clone. V gene TRBV6-2 or TRBV6-3 combines with J gene TRBJ2-5; D might be TRBD2 (6 bases). The CDR3 spans 15 residues. Trimming pared 5 bases from V and 2 bases from J, leaving 15 bases between. CDR1 and CDR2 (germline): MNHEY, SVGEGT. The CDR3 loop reads CASSSLGLLQETQYF. CDR3 coding DNA: TGTGCCAGCAGTAGCCTGGGACTCCTTCAAGAGACCCAGTACTTC.

This clonotype was seen at least ten times. V and J are TRBV18 and TRBJ1-4; TRBD1 might be the D (5 bases). Trimming cost V 6 bases and J 10 bases, with 21 bases left between them. This CDR3 is 15 amino acids long. Germline CDR1 KGHSH, CDR2 LQKENI. The CDR3 DNA reads TGTGCCAGCTCGCGGGACGTCGGAACGACGGGAAAACTGTTTTTT. Translated: CASSRDVGTTGKLFF. Drawing the rest from reference TRBV18 and TRBJ1-4, the complete variable domain is NAGVMQNPRHLVRRRGQEARLRCSPMKGHSHVYWYRQLPEEGLKFMVYLQKENIIDESGMPKERFSAEFPKEGPSILRIQQVVRGDSAAYFCASSRDVGTTGKLFFGSGTQLSVL.

The CDR3 DNA follows: TGCAGTGTCATCTCGGTCCCCCTCGAGCAGTACTTC. This gives the protein CSVISVPLEQYF. J is TRBJ2-7 and V is TRBV20-1; D unclear. The CDR3 has 12 amino acids. V lost 7 bases and J 6 bases, leaving 16 bases between the germline ends. In germline, CDR1 is DFQATT, CDR2 SNEGSKA (reference sequence).

Many counts were recorded for this clonotype. V and J are TRBV5-1 and TRBJ2-7, with a tentative D call TRBD1 (5 bases). This CDR3 comprises 12 residues. Germline-derived CDR1 and CDR2 are SGHRS and YFSETQ. Between the trimmed V and J ends, which lost 7 bases and 4 bases, there was a span of 12 bases. The CDR3 sequence is CASQGGQYEQYF. The CDR3 DNA sequence: TGCGCCAGCCAGGGTGGCCAGTACGAGCAGTACTTC.

In its sample, this clonotype was seen many times. The chain links TRBV20-1 to TRBJ2-1; D is possibly TRBD2 (6 bases). Germline V gene sequence: CDR1 DFQATT, CDR2 SNEGSKA (reference sequence). The ends were cut back, 5 bases at V and 0 bases at J, with 11 bases in the middle. CDR3 length: 14 residues. In DNA, the CDR3 is TGCAGTGCTCTCCCCGGGAGCTCCTACAATGAGCAGTTCTTC. Protein sequence: CSALPGSSYNEQFF.

This clonotype was detected many times. V is TRBV20-1 and J is TRBJ1-5, with a possible D match to TRBD1 (5 bases). Germline V CDR1 and CDR2: DFQATT, SNEGSKA (reference sequence). Trimming took 1 base from V and 1 from J, leaving 8 bases between them. The CDR3 loop spans 14 amino acids. This chain's CDR3 is CSARGGGSNQPQHF. The DNA for the CDR3 is TGCAGTGCTAGAGGGGGCGGCAGCAATCAGCCCCAGCATTTT.

The chain is built from TRBV2 and TRBJ1-1; possibly TRBD1 for D (6 bases). Germline CDR1 reads SNHLY; CDR2 reads FYNNEI. V lost 5 bases and J 4 bases, leaving 11 bases between the germline ends. CDR3 length: 13 residues. CDR3 protein: CASSSTGITEAFF. The DNA for the CDR3 is TGTGCCAGCAGTTCTACAGGGATCACTGAAGCTTTCTTT.

The chain carries TRBV29-1 and TRBJ2-3; TRBD1 or TRBD2 may be the D gene (5 bases each). Trimming removed 1 base from V and 1 base from J, with 9 bases in between. The germline V gene encodes CDR1 SQVTM and CDR2 ANQGSEA. The CDR3 is made up of 14 amino acids. CDR3 nucleotides: TGCAGCGTTGAAGGGGACGTGGGCACAGATACGCAGTATTTT. Amino acids: CSVEGDVGTDTQYF.